The 28 T cell receptor beta chains listed next were all sequenced from one sample in a study of blood T cell repertoires in COVID-19. Libraries were prepared by immunoSEQ multiplex PCR; TCRdb keeps only in-frame clonotypes and omits some of them. This table holds around 310,000 clones, nearly 90% found once. Sequenced sample: peripheral blood. These receptors were obtained from a middle-aged woman with COVID-19, enrolled during active disease.

This chain connects TRBV7-3 to TRBJ1-1; TRBD1 matches 7 bases. V shed 5 bases and J 0 bases; nucleotides not matched to a gene: 9. The CDR3 covers 16 residues. The germline gives CDR1 SGHTA, CDR2 FQGTGA. The CDR3 nucleotides are TGTGCCAGCAGCCCCCGGACAGGTCTTATGAACACTGAAGCTTTCTTT. It yields the protein CASSPRTGLMNTEAFF.

V and J are TRBV28 and TRBJ1-5, with 12 bases lining up with TRBD1. Looked up from germline, CDR1 is MDHEN and CDR2 is SYDVKM. The V segment lost 6 bases and the J segment 7 bases; nucleotides outside the gene matches: 7. CDR3 length: 15 residues. The CDR3 coding sequence is TGTGCCAGCAGCACTCCGGGACAGGGGGCCCAGCCCCAGCATTTT. It specifies CASSTPGQGAQPQHF.

This chain uses TRBV25-1 with TRBJ1-1; a possible D gene is TRBD1 (5 bases). CDR1 and CDR2 (germline): MGHDK, SYGVNS. The CDR3 runs 14 residues. Trimming stripped 6 bases from V and 5 bases from J, with 16 bases between. The CDR3 DNA reads TGTGCCAGCAGCGCCGGGACCGCGGGGACTGAAGCTTTCTTT. The encoded protein is CASSAGTAGTEAFF.

The chain uses TRBV6-5 and TRBJ1-6; tentatively, D is TRBD1 (5 bases). Looked up from germline, CDR1 is MNHEY and CDR2 is SVGAGI. V lost 2 bases, J lost 7 bases, and 12 bases lay in between. The length of the CDR3 is 15 residues. CDR3: CASSYNQGWNSPLHF. In nucleotides, the CDR3 is TGTGCCAGCAGTTACAATCAGGGTTGGAATTCACCCCTCCACTTT.

The chain employs TRBV27 and TRBJ1-6; D possibly corresponds to TRBD1 (5 bases). This CDR3 comprises 13 residues. The germline gives CDR1 MNHEY, CDR2 SMNVEV (reference sequence). The ends were cut back, 3 bases at V and 9 bases at J, with 9 bases in the middle. The CDR3 coding sequence is TGTGCCAGCAGTTTCTCGGGGGGTTCACCCCTCCACTTT. Translated, it gives CASSFSGGSPLHF.

This clone appeared many times. The chain has TRBV19 and TRBJ1-4, with TRBD1 matching 11 bases. Trimming removed 2 bases from V and 8 bases from J; junction bases left unmatched: 7. Germline-derived CDR1 and CDR2 are LNHDA and SQIVND (reference sequence). The CDR3 consists of 16 residues. CDR3 coding DNA: TGTGCCAGTAGTATAACCCCGGGACAGGGGGGCGAAAAACTGTTTTTT. As protein: CASSITPGQGGEKLFF.

About this clone itself: The same CDR3 also results from other DNA sequences found in this sample. The chain has TRBV12-3 or TRBV12-4 and TRBJ1-2; 10 bases map to TRBD1. Trimming cost V 5 bases and J 5 bases; bases outside gene matches: 2. The CDR3 is 13 residues long. CDR3 protein: CASSTGQGYGYTF. DNA of the CDR3: TGTGCCAGCAGTACGGGACAGGGGTATGGCTACACCTTC.

The gene calls are TRBV15 and TRBJ1-3; D may be TRBD1 (5 bases). This CDR3 is 16 amino acids long. Germline assignment: CDR1 LNHNV and CDR2 YYDKDF (reference sequence). Trimming took off 0 bases at V and 0 bases at J, with 9 bases between the two ends. CDR3 sequence reads: CATSREQVISGNTIYF. In nucleotides, the CDR3 is TGTGCCACCAGCAGAGAACAGGTTATCTCTGGAAACACCATATATTTT.

The chain combines TRBV5-1 with TRBJ2-1; TRBD2 agrees at 9 bases. Germline CDR1 and CDR2: SGHRS and YFSETQ. Trimming at V came to 1 base and at J to 4 bases, leaving 6 bases not matched to a gene. This CDR3 region has 16 residues. The CDR3 loop is CASSLYETSGYNEQFF. In DNA form, the CDR3 reads TGCGCCAGCAGCTTGTACGAGACTAGCGGATACAATGAGCAGTTCTTC.

V usage is TRBV10-2 and J usage is TRBJ2-7, with 12 bases that match TRBD2. Germline trimming cut 10 bases from V and 5 bases from J; bases unmatched to any gene: 6. Germline-derived CDR1 and CDR2 are WSHSY and SAAADI. This CDR3 has 13 residues. This CDR3 reads CATGLAGIHEQYF. Here the CDR3 DNA reads TGCGCCACCGGACTAGCGGGGATTCACGAGCAGTACTTC.

The CDR3 DNA is TGTGCCAGCAGTGCCTCAGGGGGTAAGGGCACTGAAGCTTTCTTT. Translation: CASSASGGKGTEAFF. The chain is built from TRBV28 and TRBJ1-1, with 7 bases lining up with TRBD1. From germline, CDR1 is MDHEN and CDR2 SYDVKM. V lost 5 bases, J lost 4 bases, and 10 bases stayed unmatched. The CDR3 totals 15 residues.

The V gene is TRBV15, the J gene TRBJ2-7; 10 bases fit TRBD2. CDR1 and CDR2 from the germline V gene are LNHNV and YYDKDF (reference sequence). The length of the CDR3 is 14 residues. J lost 2 bases, V lost 7 bases, and 5 bases had no gene match. The CDR3: CATTPGLAAYEQYF. The CDR3 nucleotides read TGTGCCACCACCCCTGGACTAGCGGCCTACGAGCAGTACTTC.

CDR3 bases: TGCGCCAGCAGCCTTCGACAGGGTCTTAGTGGCTACACCTTC. This encodes CASSLRQGLSGYTF. J is TRBJ1-2 and V is TRBV4-3; 7 nucleotides align to TRBD1. Germline V lookup: CDR1 LGHNA, CDR2 YSLEER. The CDR3 loop spans 14 amino acids. The ends lost 4 bases at V and 7 bases at J; junction bases unmatched: 9.

This chain uses TRBV5-1 with TRBJ1-2, with 8 bases that match TRBD1. Per germline, CDR1 SGHRS and CDR2 YFSETQ. The CDR3 consists of 13 residues. The V segment lost 4 bases and the J segment 6 bases; nucleotides outside the gene matches: 5. This CDR3 is CASSPDRGDGYTF. The CDR3 bases are TGCGCCAGCAGCCCCGACAGGGGTGATGGCTACACCTTC.

The chain couples TRBV20-1 to TRBJ2-5; the D is unclear. The length of the CDR3 is 13 residues. V lost 3 bases and J 2 bases, leaving 10 bases between the germline ends. From germline, CDR1 is DFQATT and CDR2 SNEGSKA (reference sequence). The CDR3 region is CSASTPSQETQYF. DNA for the CDR3: TGCAGTGCTAGTACCCCTAGTCAAGAGACCCAGTACTTC.

The chain combines TRBV14 with TRBJ2-5; tentative D call: TRBD2 (7 bases). There are 15 residues in the CDR3. Germline-derived CDR1 and CDR2 are SGHDN and FVKESK. Trimming left V 2 bases short and J 4 bases short, with 14 bases between. The CDR3: CASSQRGGGRETQYF. In nucleotides, the CDR3 is TGTGCCAGCAGCCAACGAGGGGGAGGGCGAGAGACCCAGTACTTC.

This clone is a singleton in its sample. V gene TRBV6-5 combines with J gene TRBJ1-3; the D gene is possibly TRBD1 (5 bases). In germline, CDR1 is MNHEY, CDR2 SVGAGI. The V and J ends lost 4 bases and 0 bases respectively, with 10 bases between them. This CDR3 is 15 amino acids long. The CDR3 sequence: CASSSRGVSGNTIYF. The CDR3 DNA reads as TGTGCCAGCAGTTCTCGGGGGGTCTCTGGAAACACCATATATTTT.

This clone was observed once. This chain links TRBV11-3 with TRBJ2-3; possible D gene TRBD1, 6 bases. The V end lost 1 base, the J end lost 6 bases, and 14 bases lay between the germline ends. The V gene's germline CDR1 is SGHNT and CDR2 YENEEA. This CDR3 is built from 15 residues. CDR3 sequence reads: CASSLAPRGSDTQYF. CDR3 bases: TGTGCCAGCAGCTTAGCCCCGAGGGGGTCCGATACGCAGTATTTT.

The CDR3 DNA is TGTGCCAGTAACCTCGGGACAGGACCAAAGCGCCAGTTCTTC. Its protein product is CASNLGTGPKRQFF. The chain recombines TRBV19 with TRBJ2-1, with TRBD1 identical over 8 bases. Unmatched junction bases numbered 15, after V lost 7 bases and J lost 13 bases. The CDR3 totals 14 residues. Germline loops: CDR1 LNHDA, CDR2 SQIVND (reference sequence). Variable domain in full (rest from reference TRBV19 and TRBJ2-1): DGGITQSPKYLFRKEGQNVTLSCEQNLNHDAMYWYRQDPGQGLRLIYYSQIVNDFQKGDIAEGYSVSREKKESFPLTVTSAQKNPTAFYLCASNLGTGPKRQFFGPGTRLTVL.

The V call is TRBV5-4, the J call TRBJ1-2; TRBD1 is a possible D gene (5 bases). Trimming removed 3 bases at V and 7 bases at J, with 22 bases between. Germline CDR1 is SGHNT and CDR2 is YYREEE (reference sequence). The CDR3 is 16 residues long. The CDR3 region has the DNA TGTGCCAGCAGCTCCAACCCGGGACTCCTCCCGGGTGGCTACACCTTC. It encodes CASSSNPGLLPGGYTF.

This clone was counted once. The V call is TRBV2, the J call TRBJ2-3, with D possibly TRBD1 on 6 matching bases. The CDR3 extends over 14 amino acids. Germline V gene lookup returns CDR1 SNHLY and CDR2 FYNNEI. Trimming removed 2 bases from V and 4 bases from J, with 10 bases in between. The CDR3 region is CASSENTGSDTQYF. The CDR3 DNA reads TGTGCCAGCAGTGAAAATACAGGGTCAGATACGCAGTATTTT.

This chain links TRBV5-8 with TRBJ1-2; D remains unclear. Trimming stripped 4 bases from V and 8 bases from J, with 15 bases between. Germline V gives CDR1 SGHTS, CDR2 YDEGEE. The CDR3 extends over 13 amino acids. The CDR3 DNA reads TGTGCCAGCAGCGGAGGACGGACCCGAGGCTACACCTTC. Protein product: CASSGGRTRGYTF.

This chain connects TRBV4-2 to TRBJ2-3; 15 bases fit TRBD2. Germline CDR1 reads LGHNA; CDR2 reads YNFKEQ. This CDR3 region has 16 residues. J gave up 4 bases and V 1 base, and 0 bases lay outside the gene matches. CDR3 nucleotide sequence: TGTGCCAGCAGCCAAGGGACTAGCGGGGGGGCAGATACGCAGTATTTT. Translated: CASSQGTSGGADTQYF.

The J gene is TRBJ2-3, the V gene TRBV5-1; 14 bases fit TRBD2. Germline lookup yields CDR1 SGHRS and CDR2 YFSETQ. With 4 bases clipped from V and 1 base from J, the junction kept 5 bases outside the gene matches. The CDR3 covers 17 residues. Here the CDR3 DNA reads TGCGCCAGCAGCGGGGGACTAGCGGGAGTTCGCACAGATACGCAGTATTTT. It yields the protein CASSGGLAGVRTDTQYF.

This clone has a handful of counts. V usage is TRBV2 and J usage is TRBJ2-7, with D unresolved. Germline-derived CDR1 and CDR2 are SNHLY and FYNNEI. The CDR3 is 11 amino acids. The V gene lost 5 bases and the J gene lost 2 bases, with 4 bases spanning the gap. The CDR3 DNA reads TGTGCCAGCAGTAATACCTACGAGCAGTACTTC. It codes for CASSNTYEQYF.

This chain joins TRBV7-2 and TRBJ2-3; 11 positions match TRBD2. V was clipped by 2 bases and J by 7 bases; unmatched bases: 8. There are 16 residues in the CDR3. CDR1 is SGHTA, CDR2 FQGNSA, per germline. CDR3 loop: CASSLSSGGISYTQYF. The CDR3 DNA reads as TGTGCCAGCAGCTTATCTAGCGGGGGGATCTCCTATACGCAGTATTTT.

About this clone: Its ends do not fully match the called genes, so a read error is possible. The J gene is TRBJ2-3, the V gene TRBV7-7; 10 nucleotides agree with TRBD2. Germline lookup yields CDR1 SSHAT and CDR2 FNYEAQ (reference sequence). The CDR3 length is 17 residues. CDR3 residues: CASSLGTSVGGADTQYF. The CDR3 DNA follows: TGTGCTAGCAGCTTAGGGACTAGCGTTGGGGGCGCAGATACGCAGTATTTT.

The gene calls are TRBV5-1 and TRBJ1-1; 8 nucleotides align to TRBD1. Germline V gene data show CDR1 as SGHRS and CDR2 as YFSETQ. The CDR3 runs 15 residues. Losses at the gene ends were 1 base for V and 6 bases for J; bases not matched to a gene: 8. The CDR3 coding sequence is TGCGCCAGCAGCTTGAATAGTGGGACAGGCTCTGAAGCTTTCTTT. This translates into CASSLNSGTGSEAFF.